This T cell receptor beta chain was documented in a study of CD4 T cells in relation to SARS-CoV-2 and coronaviruses. CD4+ T cells from unexposed donors were obtained before the COVID-19 pandemic (2011-2018). Isolation of CD4+ T cells took place after about 9 days in culture. Unexposed-donor CD4+ T cells were probed with SARS-CoV-2 S/N and four cold-coronavirus spikes, cells permitting. Data came from immunoSEQ multiplex PCR; TCRdb stores just in-frame clones and leaves some out. The top ten clones hold around 30% of a sample with some 19,000 clones, about 68% of them seen once. The CDR3 has 18 amino acids. Germline CDR1 and CDR2: SGHRS and YFSETQ. Trimming took 4 bases from V and 2 from J; bases not matched to a gene: 11. As concerns this clone: Its cognate antigen is unknown.

This TCR came from a human donor in good health. J is TRBJ2-4 and V is TRBV5-1, with 11 nucleotides matching TRBD2. Sample: CD4+ T cells from PBMCs, cultured in vitro. The CDR3 region has the DNA TGCGCCAGCAGCCCGAAAGTACTAGCGGGAGTATCCAAAAACATTCAGTACTTC. Translating gives CASSPKVLAGVSKNIQYF.